Included here is one T cell receptor (beta chain) sequence, with context. The antigen is not known. This sample is part of a study of CD8 T cells in ankylosing spondylitis. Findings and caveats of the study: A TCR beta motif of fewer than ten highly homologous variants seemed to mark ankylosing spondylitis blood.

Trimming cost V 4 bases and J 5 bases; bases outside gene matches: 10. CDR1 SEHNR and CDR2 FQNEAQ come from the germline V gene (reference sequence). This CDR3 is 16 amino acids long. Using quantitative 5'-RACE with molecular barcodes, the authors made TCR beta libraries. MiXCR, run by TCRdb on the 5' RACE reads, gives a single entry per CDR3 protein. There are approximately 400,000 distinct CDR3 sequences in the sample; 17% occur only once, and under 1.2% lies in the top ten. The chain combines TRBV7-9 with TRBJ2-5; 10 bases agree with TRBD2. The source is a male donor with ankylosing spondylitis. The sequencing sample was made of blood, either unsorted or a sorted T cell fraction (not recorded which). The CDR3 region has the DNA TGTGCCAGCAGCTCTCAACCTAGCGGGGGCCGGGAGACCCAGTACTTC. It yields the protein CASSSQPSGGRETQYF.